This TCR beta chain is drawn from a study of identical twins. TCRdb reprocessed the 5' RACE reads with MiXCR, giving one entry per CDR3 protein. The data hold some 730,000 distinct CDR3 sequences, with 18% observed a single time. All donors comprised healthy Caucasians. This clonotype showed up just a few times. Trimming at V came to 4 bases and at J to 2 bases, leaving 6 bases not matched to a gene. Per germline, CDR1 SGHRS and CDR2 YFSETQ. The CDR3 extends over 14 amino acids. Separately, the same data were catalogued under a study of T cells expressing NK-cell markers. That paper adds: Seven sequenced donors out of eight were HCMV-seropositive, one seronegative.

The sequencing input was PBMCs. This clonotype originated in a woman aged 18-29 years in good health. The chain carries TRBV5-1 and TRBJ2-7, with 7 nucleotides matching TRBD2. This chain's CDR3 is CASSPGGGAYEQYF. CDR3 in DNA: TGCGCCAGCAGCCCCGGTGGGGGGGCCTACGAGCAGTACTTC. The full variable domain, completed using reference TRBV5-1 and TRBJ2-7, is KAGVTQTPRYLIKTRGQQVTLSCSPISGHRSVSWYQQTPGQGLQFLFEYFSETQRNKGNFPGRFSGRQFSNSRSEMNVSTLELGDSALYLCASSPGGGAYEQYFGPGTRLTVT.